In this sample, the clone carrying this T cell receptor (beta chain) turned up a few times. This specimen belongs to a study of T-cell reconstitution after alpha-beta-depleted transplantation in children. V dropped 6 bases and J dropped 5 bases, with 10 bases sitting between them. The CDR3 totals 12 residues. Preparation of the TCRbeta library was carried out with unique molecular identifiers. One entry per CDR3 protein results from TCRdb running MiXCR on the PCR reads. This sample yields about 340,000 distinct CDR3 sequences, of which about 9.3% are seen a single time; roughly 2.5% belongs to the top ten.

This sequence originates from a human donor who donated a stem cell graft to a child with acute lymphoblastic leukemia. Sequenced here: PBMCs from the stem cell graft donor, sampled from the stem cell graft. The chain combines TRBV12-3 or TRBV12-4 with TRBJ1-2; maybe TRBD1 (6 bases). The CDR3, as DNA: TGTGCCAGCAGCCTTGGACAGTATGGCTACACCTTC. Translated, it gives CASSLGQYGYTF.